The present T cell receptor beta chain was sequenced within a study of vaccination effects on CD4 cells after COVID-19. ViraFEST expansion of antigen-specific CD4+ T cells with viral peptide pools preceded sequencing. Culturing for more than 9 days preceded CD4+ T cell isolation. This individual tested PCR-positive for SARS-CoV-2 infection between March and December 2020. Peptides at about 9.9 ug/ml and IL-2 at roughly 9.3 IU/ml were added to two million PBMC per well. V trimming: 5 bases; J trimming: 2 bases; junction bases outside the gene matches: 4. Germline V gives CDR1 LNHNV, CDR2 YYDKDF (reference sequence). The CDR3 has 14 residues. As concerns this clone: Its antigen is unidentified.

Measured with immunoSEQ multiplex PCR; TCRdb has only the in-frame clones, and not every one. The data show roughly 24,000 clones, around 69% seen once. The rearrangement uses TRBV15 and TRBJ2-3; TRBD1 aligns across 7 bases. This clonotype was obtained from a human donor who had a prior SARS-CoV-2 infection. The input for sequencing was CD4+ T cells from PBMCs cultured with SARS-CoV-2 spike peptides, taken before COVID-19 vaccination. The DNA for the CDR3 is TGTGCCACCAGCGGGGACAGATACACAGATACGCAGTATTTT. Protein product: CATSGDRYTDTQYF.